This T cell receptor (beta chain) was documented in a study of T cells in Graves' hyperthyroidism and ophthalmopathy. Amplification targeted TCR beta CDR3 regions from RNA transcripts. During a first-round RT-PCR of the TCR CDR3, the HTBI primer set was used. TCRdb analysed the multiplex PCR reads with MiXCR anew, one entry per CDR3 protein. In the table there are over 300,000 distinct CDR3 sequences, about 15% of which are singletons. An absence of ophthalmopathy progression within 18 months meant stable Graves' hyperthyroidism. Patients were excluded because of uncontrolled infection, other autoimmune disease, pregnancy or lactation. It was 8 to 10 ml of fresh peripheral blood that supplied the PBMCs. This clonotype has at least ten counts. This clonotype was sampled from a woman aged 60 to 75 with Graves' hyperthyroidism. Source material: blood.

In DNA form, the CDR3 reads TGTGCCAGCAGCTTACGAGGTTGGCAGGGAGGAGCAGGAGAGACCCAGTACTTC. Translated: CASSLRGWQGGAGETQYF. The rearrangement links TRBV7-3 to TRBJ2-5; possibly TRBD2 for D (6 bases). Germline V gives CDR1 SGHTA, CDR2 FQGTGA. Deletions cut 2 bases from V and 4 bases from J, with 23 bases between. The CDR3 has 18 residues.